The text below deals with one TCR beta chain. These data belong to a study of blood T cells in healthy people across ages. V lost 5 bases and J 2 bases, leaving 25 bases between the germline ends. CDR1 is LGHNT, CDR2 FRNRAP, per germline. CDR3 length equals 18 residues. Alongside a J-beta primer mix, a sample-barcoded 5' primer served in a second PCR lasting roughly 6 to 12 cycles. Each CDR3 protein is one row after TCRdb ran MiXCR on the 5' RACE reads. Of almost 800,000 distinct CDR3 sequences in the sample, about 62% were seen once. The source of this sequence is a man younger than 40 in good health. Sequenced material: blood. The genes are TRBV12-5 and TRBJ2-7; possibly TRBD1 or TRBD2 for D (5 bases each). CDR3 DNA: TGTGCTAGTGGTCATCGCCTTACCGGGACCCTTAAACCCTACGAGCAGTACTTC. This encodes CASGHRLTGTLKPYEQYF. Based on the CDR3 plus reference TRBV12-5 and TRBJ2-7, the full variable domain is DARVTQTPRHKVTEMGQEVTMRCQPILGHNTVFWYRQTMMQGLELLAYFRNRAPLDDSGMPKDRFSAEMPDATLATLKIQPSEPRDSAVYFCASGHRLTGTLKPYEQYFGPGTRLTVT.